A selection of T cell receptor beta chains follows, all from one sample in a study of radiation and T cells in renal cell carcinoma. The table came from immunoSEQ multiplex PCR; TCRdb's copy has only in-frame clones and leaves some out. The sample has about 130,000 clones; 88% are singletons. This specimen was blood, taken from a patient whose treatment included radiotherapy and nephrectomy. These TCRs come from a woman aged 65 to 85 with renal cell carcinoma. Both conserved end residues are part of each CDR3. The order of the fields is V gene, J gene, CDR3 protein.

TRBV7-2	TRBJ2-5	CASREDRQGGYETQYF
TRBV19	TRBJ1-2	CASRPGQGFTNYGYTF
TRBV15	TRBJ2-7	CATSRETYEQYF
TRBV27	TRBJ1-6	CASSLFPWSGSPLHF
TRBV6-1	TRBJ2-1	CASKKQSYNEQFF
TRBV6-5	TRBJ1-6	CASSGTTGNSPLHF
TRBV5-4	TRBJ2-3	CASSLAGRGLRTDTQYF
TRBV27	TRBJ1-2	CASSTTRTGSGYTF
TRBV27	TRBJ2-1	CASSLAGANNEQFF
TRBV7-2	TRBJ2-1	CASSLASGDSSYNEQFF
TRBV7-3	TRBJ2-7	CASRRQISSYEQYF